One sample yielded the 9 T cell receptor beta chains listed below, sequenced in a study of T cells after yellow fever vaccination. TCRdb re-called the 5' RACE reads with MiXCR, one entry per CDR3 protein. The sample holds approximately 27,000 distinct CDR3 sequences, 5.5% seen once. Specimen: PBMCs, either bulk or a sorted T-cell subset (CD4+, CD8+, memory, or dextramer-sorted; not recorded which), collected 15 days after the yellow fever booster vaccination. The receptors originated from a man aged 25 to 45 who received the YFV17D yellow fever vaccine.

This clonotype was seen repeatedly, ten times or more. The gene calls are TRBV19 and TRBJ2-6; 11 bases align to TRBD1. J was trimmed by 0 bases and V by 5 bases; bases with no gene match: 6. Germline CDR1 is LNHDA and CDR2 is SQIVND (reference sequence). There are 18 residues in the CDR3. The CDR3 DNA reads TGTGCCAGTAGTGCCACAGGGACAGGGGGCTCTGGGGCCAACGTCCTGACTTTC. The encoded protein is CASSATGTGGSGANVLTF.

This clonotype was seen many times. The V call is TRBV29-1, the J call TRBJ1-1; D is undetermined. Trimming stripped 4 bases from V and 1 base from J, with 10 bases between. Germline CDR1 and CDR2: SQVTM and ANQGSEA. The CDR3 has 13 residues. DNA for the CDR3: TGCAGCGTTGTTCGGGTTCCGAACACTGAAGCTTTCTTT. It specifies CSVVRVPNTEAFF.

This clonotype was recorded at least ten times. Germline and junction disagree at one end, which may indicate a read error. This rearrangement joins TRBV12-3 or TRBV12-4 to TRBJ1-5, with no clear D. The CDR3 is made up of 12 amino acids. This CDR3 is CASSLASGPQHF. The CDR3 coding sequence is TGTGCCAGCAGTCTAGCTTCCGGGCCCCAGCATTTT.

This clonotype was observed many times. The chain has TRBV15 and TRBJ2-5; no reliable D call. V lost 0 bases and J 1 base, leaving 9 bases between the germline ends. Germline loops: CDR1 LNHNV, CDR2 YYDKDF (reference sequence). The CDR3 length is 15 residues. The CDR3 loop is CATSRDPSGQETQYF. CDR3 coding DNA: TGTGCCACCAGCAGAGATCCTTCCGGCCAAGAGACCCAGTACTTC. The entire variable domain, with the rest obtained from reference TRBV15 and TRBJ2-5, is as follows: DAMVIQNPRYQVTQFGKPVTLSCSQTLNHNVMYWYQQKSSQAPKLLFHYYDKDFNNEADTPDNFQSRRPNTSFCFLDIRSPGLGDTAMYLCATSRDPSGQETQYFGPGTRLLVL.

This clonotype was detected ten times or more. V and J are TRBV10-3 and TRBJ2-5, with no clear D. The CDR3 sequence is 11 residues long. Trimming removed 8 bases from V and 4 bases from J, with 8 bases in between. Germline V gene data show CDR1 as ENHRY and CDR2 as SYGVKD. Here the CDR3 DNA reads TGTGCCATCGGGCACGGAGAGACCCAGTACTTC. Translating it yields CAIGHGETQYF.

This clonotype came up many times. This chain links TRBV6-2 or TRBV6-3 with TRBJ2-7; D is undetermined. The germline V and J ends were trimmed by 3 bases and 0 bases, with 6 bases remaining between them. Germline V gene sequence: CDR1 MNHEY, CDR2 SVGEGT. The CDR3 is 13 residues long. CDR3: CASSYLNSYEQYF. CDR3 bases: TGTGCCAGCAGTTATCTGAACTCCTACGAGCAGTACTTC.

This sequence joins TRBV6-5 and TRBJ2-2; D gene ambiguous. The germline gives CDR1 MNHEY, CDR2 SVGAGI. The CDR3 sequence is 12 residues long. Deletions cut 6 bases from V and 5 bases from J, with 7 bases between. CDR3 region: CASSPLTGELFF. Here the CDR3 DNA reads TGTGCCAGCAGCCCGCTGACCGGGGAGCTGTTTTTT.

This clonotype was detected many times. The gene calls are TRBV28 and TRBJ2-5; D uncertain. V was clipped by 3 bases and J by 13 bases, with 15 bases between them. Germline-derived CDR1 and CDR2 are MDHEN and SYDVKM. The CDR3 spans 12 residues. The chain's CDR3 is CASSFVRSGRYF. The CDR3 DNA follows: TGTGCCAGCAGTTTTGTCCGCTCCGGGCGGTACTTC.

Within the sample, this clonotype is medium-sized. This chain links TRBV6-5 with TRBJ1-5; 8 bases match TRBD1. V shed 6 bases, J shed 8 bases, and the junction held 12 bases outside the gene matches. CDR1 is MNHEY, CDR2 SVGAGI, per germline. This CDR3 region has 15 residues. For the CDR3, the DNA is TGTGCCAGCAGCGTTGGACAGGGATCGTTTGAGCCCCAGCATTTT. Its protein product is CASSVGQGSFEPQHF.